The 22 T cell receptor beta chains given below trace back to one sample, sequenced in a study of T cells after yellow fever vaccination. MiXCR, run by TCRdb on the 5' RACE reads, gives a single entry per CDR3 protein. The sample comprises almost 600,000 distinct CDR3 sequences, 13% of which are singletons, and 11% to 15% rests with the top ten. The sample consisted of PBMCs, taken on the day of the yellow fever booster vaccination. The receptors shown here come from a man aged 25-45 years who received the YFV17D yellow fever vaccine.

This clonotype was picked up a small number of times. This chain links TRBV6-2 or TRBV6-3 with TRBJ2-1, with TRBD2 identical over 7 bases. The germline V gene encodes CDR1 MNHEY and CDR2 SVGEGT. The CDR3 contains 14 residues. Unmatched junction bases numbered 7, after V lost 7 bases and J lost 4 bases. The CDR3 reads CASTAGALYNEQFF. The CDR3 DNA reads as TGTGCCAGCACCGCGGGAGCCCTGTACAATGAGCAGTTCTTC.

This clonotype was seen a handful of times. CDR3 bases: TGTGCCAGCAGTCCTCGACAGGGATGGGGCTACACCTTC. Protein product: CASSPRQGWGYTF. The chain is built from TRBV12-3 or TRBV12-4 and TRBJ1-2, with 7 bases fitting TRBD1. V lost 5 bases, J lost 8 bases, and 8 bases stayed unmatched. The CDR3 loop spans 13 amino acids.

This clonotype was counted only a few times. The gene calls are TRBV7-2 and TRBJ2-2, with D uncertain. The CDR3 runs 13 residues. Germline loops: CDR1 SGHTA, CDR2 FQGNSA. V was shortened by 3 bases and J by 6 bases, with 8 bases between the two germline ends. The CDR3 DNA follows: TGTGCCAGCAGCTTTGGAACTCCCGGGGAGCTGTTTTTT. It codes for CASSFGTPGELFF.

This clonotype was detected many times. The rearrangement links TRBV7-2 to TRBJ2-7; weak D call: TRBD2 (5 bases). The germline V gene encodes CDR1 SGHTA and CDR2 FQGNSA. V lost 3 bases, J lost 3 bases, and 9 bases lay in between. The CDR3 extends over 13 amino acids. CDR3 in amino acids: CASSFREYYEQYF. Here the CDR3 DNA reads TGTGCCAGCAGCTTCCGGGAATACTACGAGCAGTACTTC.

This clonotype was detected only a few times. The rearrangement uses TRBV9 and TRBJ1-1; D uncertain. Germline values: CDR1 SGDLS, CDR2 YYNGEE. The CDR3 runs to 14 residues. The V and J ends lost 0 bases and 0 bases respectively, with 6 bases between them. The CDR3 region has the DNA TGTGCCAGCAGCGTAGGGACCCTGAACACTGAAGCTTTCTTT. Translated: CASSVGTLNTEAFF.

The chain combines TRBV6-5 with TRBJ2-2; D is possibly TRBD1 (6 bases). V was shortened by 2 bases and J by 7 bases, with 8 bases between the two germline ends. Germline CDR1 is MNHEY and CDR2 is SVGAGI. CDR3 size: 13 residues. The CDR3 loop is CASSYQQGGELFF. CDR3 bases: TGTGCCAGCAGTTACCAACAGGGCGGGGAGCTGTTTTTT.

The genes are TRBV3-1 and TRBJ1-6, with TRBD1 as a possible D gene (6 bases). The germline V and J ends were trimmed by 5 bases and 8 bases, with 16 bases remaining between them. The CDR3 spans 15 residues. Germline V CDR1 and CDR2: LGHDT, YNNKEL (reference sequence). This CDR3 is CASSFDRTGYSPLHF. CDR3 coding DNA: TGTGCCAGCAGCTTCGACAGGACTGGTTATTCACCCCTCCACTTT.

This sequence joins TRBV10-3 and TRBJ2-7, with 10 bases identical to TRBD1. The germline V gene encodes CDR1 ENHRY and CDR2 SYGVKD. Trimming removed 7 bases from V and 4 bases from J; junction bases left unmatched: 4. This CDR3 is 13 amino acids long. The CDR3 DNA reads TGTGCCATCACACCGGGACAGGGGTACGAGCAGTACTTC. Its protein product is CAITPGQGYEQYF.

The V gene is TRBV6-2 or TRBV6-3, the J gene TRBJ2-2; no clear D gene. CDR1 is MNHEY and CDR2 is SVGEGT in the germline V gene. V was trimmed by 5 bases and J by 5 bases, leaving 15 bases between them. The CDR3 extends over 15 amino acids. The CDR3 DNA reads as TGTGCCAGCAGTAGGCCCGGACCAGCGACCGGGGAGCTGTTTTTT. Its protein is CASSRPGPATGELFF.

This clonotype has only a few counts. J is TRBJ2-1 and V is TRBV5-6; a possible D gene is TRBD2 (5 bases). The V end was cut by 3 bases, the J end by 6 bases, with 13 bases between. Per germline, CDR1 SGHDT and CDR2 YYEEEE. This CDR3 region has 14 residues. The CDR3 loop is CASSYWVGSNEQFF. Here the CDR3 DNA reads TGTGCCAGCAGCTACTGGGTGGGGAGCAATGAGCAGTTCTTC.

This clonotype came up many times. The rearrangement joins TRBV7-2 to TRBJ2-3; D unclear. There are 14 residues in the CDR3. V lost 1 base to trimming and J lost 6 bases, with 11 bases between them. CDR1 and CDR2 (germline): SGHTA, FQGNSA. CDR3 amino acids: CASSLVPQADTQYF. For the CDR3, the DNA is TGTGCCAGCAGCTTAGTGCCCCAGGCGGATACGCAGTATTTT.

There are a few counts of this clonotype. V gene TRBV7-2 combines with J gene TRBJ2-7, with 8 bases matching TRBD1. The CDR3 has 13 amino acids. The germline V gene encodes CDR1 SGHTA and CDR2 FQGNSA. CDR3 DNA: TGTGCTACCCCCCGGGACAGGTCTAACGAGCAGTACTTC. This encodes CATPRDRSNEQYF.

The sample holds one count of this clonotype. The J gene is TRBJ2-5, the V gene TRBV5-4, with 15 bases identical to TRBD2. After removal of 0 bases from V and 5 bases from J, the junction contained 8 bases not matched to a gene. Germline V gene data show CDR1 as SGHNT and CDR2 as YYREEE (reference sequence). The CDR3 has 18 residues. CDR3 loop: CASSLGLGLAGGLETQYF. CDR3 nucleotide sequence: TGTGCCAGCAGCTTGGGGCTCGGACTAGCGGGAGGGCTGGAGACCCAGTACTTC.

A few counts support this clonotype. This rearrangement joins TRBV28 to TRBJ2-4; tentatively, D is TRBD1 or TRBD2 (5 bases each). The germline V and J ends were trimmed by 8 bases and 2 bases, with 19 bases remaining between them. CDR3 length: 16 residues. The V gene's germline CDR1 is MDHEN and CDR2 SYDVKM. This chain's CDR3 is CASSLRGLPSKNIQYF. CDR3 in DNA: TGTGCCAGCTCGCTACGGGGCCTGCCGTCCAAAAACATTCAGTACTTC.

This rearrangement joins TRBV11-2 to TRBJ1-5, with 9 bases that match TRBD1. V dropped 5 bases and J dropped 6; count of bases not matched to a gene: 17. The CDR3 extends over 18 amino acids. Germline-derived CDR1 and CDR2 are SGHAT and FQNNGV. In nucleotides, the CDR3 is TGTGCCAGCAGCCCTCGAACGGCGGGACAGGGAGTCGGTCAGCCCCAGCATTTT. Residues: CASSPRTAGQGVGQPQHF.

There are a few counts of this clonotype. The V call is TRBV11-3, the J call TRBJ2-1; TRBD2 matches 13 bases. CDR1 SGHNT and CDR2 YENEEA come from the germline V gene. The CDR3 covers 17 residues. V gave up 0 bases and J gave up 2 bases; unmatched junction bases: 1. DNA for the CDR3: TGTGCCAGCAGCTTAGACGGACTAGCGGGGGCCTACAATGAGCAGTTCTTC. Its protein product is CASSLDGLAGAYNEQFF.

In this sample, this clonotype turned up a few times. The gene calls are TRBV6-6 and TRBJ2-5, with D perhaps TRBD2 (5 bases). The CDR3 has 12 residues. V lost 10 bases and J 4 bases, leaving 13 bases between the germline ends. Germline CDR1 reads MNHNY; CDR2 reads SVGAGI (reference sequence). In nucleotides, the CDR3 is TGTGCCACTTATCATGAGGGAGAGACCCAGTACTTC. The encoded protein is CATYHEGETQYF.

The rearrangement uses TRBV7-9 and TRBJ2-1; weak D call: TRBD1 (6 bases). The CDR3 has 12 amino acids. The germline gives CDR1 SEHNR, CDR2 FQNEAQ (reference sequence). Trimming removed 5 bases at V and 12 bases at J, with 14 bases between. CDR3 in DNA: TGTGCCAGCAGCCCACAGGGTTCGTGGCAGTTCTTC. Its translation: CASSPQGSWQFF.

The rearrangement links TRBV7-2 to TRBJ2-7; 9 nucleotides align to TRBD2. The CDR3 runs to 15 residues. The germline V gene encodes CDR1 SGHTA and CDR2 FQGNSA. J gave up 5 bases and V 4 bases, and 9 bases lay outside the gene matches. CDR3 amino acids: CASSSRGLALDEQYF. The CDR3 nucleotides are TGTGCCAGCAGCTCGCGGGGACTAGCCTTAGACGAGCAGTACTTC.

This clonotype was seen at least ten times. The chain recombines TRBV2 with TRBJ1-6; possibly TRBD1 for D (5 bases). This CDR3 has 15 amino acids. Germline loops: CDR1 SNHLY, CDR2 FYNNEI. Trimming removed 4 bases at V and 10 bases at J, with 17 bases between. The CDR3 DNA sequence: TGTGCCAGCAGTGCCGGGACGGAGGCAAGCTCACCCCTCCACTTT. Translating gives CASSAGTEASSPLHF.

In its sample, this clonotype was seen a few times. The J gene is TRBJ2-1, the V gene TRBV4-3, with 12 bases aligning to TRBD2. This CDR3 has 16 residues. The J segment lost 9 bases and the V segment lost 0 bases, leaving 6 bases of the junction unmatched. Germline CDR1 LGHNA, CDR2 YSLEER. Here the CDR3 reads CASSQDVLAGGFEQFF. For the CDR3, the DNA is TGCGCCAGCAGCCAAGATGTACTAGCGGGAGGATTTGAGCAGTTCTTC.

The chain links TRBV7-2 to TRBJ2-7; 11 bases are a match to TRBD2. The ends lost 6 bases at V and 1 base at J; junction bases unmatched: 8. The CDR3 is 16 residues long. CDR1 and CDR2 (germline): SGHTA, FQGNSA. In nucleotides, the CDR3 is TGTGCCAGCAGTTTCGCCGGGACTAGCGGATCCTACGAGCAGTACTTC. It specifies CASSFAGTSGSYEQYF.